The T cell receptor (beta chain) described here comes from a study of blood T cell repertoires in COVID-19. Study-wide background: Acute and convalescent COVID-19 specimens originated in the United States, Italy and Spain.

With 4 bases clipped from V and 2 bases from J, the junction kept 5 bases outside the gene matches. Germline CDR1 SGHRS, CDR2 YFSETQ. CDR3 length: 14 amino acids. Produced via immunoSEQ multiplex PCR; TCRdb's table is partial and in-frame only. The table includes roughly 30,000 clones, roughly 80% detected once. Sequencing input: peripheral blood. This clonotype was sampled from a woman in her sixties with acute or convalescent COVID-19. The chain uses TRBV5-1 and TRBJ1-1; 7 nucleotides line up with TRBD1. CDR3: CASSKGQVNTEAFF. The CDR3 nucleotides are TGCGCCAGCAGCAAAGGACAGGTAAACACTGAAGCTTTCTTT.